The rows below give T cell receptor beta chains drawn from one sample of a study of early T cells in non-severe SARS-CoV-2 infection. TCRdb ran MiXCR on the 5' RACE reads and lists one entry per CDR3 protein. Among 79,000 or so distinct CDR3 sequences listed, 9.5% to 15% were seen once. Sequenced sample: whole blood. These receptors were obtained from an adult who was a healthcare worker with PCR-confirmed SARS-CoV-2 infection or an uninfected control (not recorded which). CDR3s include the opening cysteine and the closing phenylalanine or tryptophan. The D gene is left open where the match is weak. Clone size, where shown, is once, few, many, or a class for clones that have expanded.

j_call clone_size v_call d_call cdr3_aa cdr3_nt
TRBJ1-1 many TRBV28 . CASSFRGRGTEAFF TGTGCCAGCAGTTTTCGGGGGAGAGGAACTGAAGCTTTCTTT
TRBJ2-3 many TRBV12-5 TRBD2 CASGLVYGTSVGDTQYF TGTGCTAGTGGTTTGGTCTACGGGACTAGCGTTGGAGATACGCAGTATTTT
TRBJ1-1 many TRBV9 . CASSPNREQAFF TGTGCCAGCAGCCCCAACAGGGAACAAGCTTTCTTT
TRBJ2-6 many TRBV7-2 . CASSWGNSGANVLTF TGTGCCAGCAGCTGGGGGAACTCTGGGGCCAACGTCCTGACTTTC
TRBJ2-3 many TRBV3-1 TRBD1 CASSHTGDVADTQYF TGTGCCAGCAGCCACACAGGGGATGTGGCAGATACGCAGTATTTT
TRBJ2-6 many TRBV4-1 . CASSQVQISGANVLTF TGCGCCAGCAGCCAAGTGCAGATCTCTGGGGCCAACGTCCTGACTTTC
TRBJ2-5 . TRBV5-1 . CASSFSGVQETQYF TGCGCCAGCAGCTTCTCCGGGGTACAAGAGACCCAGTACTTC
TRBJ1-1 many TRBV29-1 . CSVDPSRPGNTEAFF TGCAGCGTTGACCCCTCTCGGCCGGGGAACACTGAAGCTTTCTTT
TRBJ1-3 . TRBV7-2 . CASSLGSSSGNTIYF TGTGCCAGCAGCTTAGGCAGCTCCTCTGGAAACACCATATATTTT
TRBJ2-7 few TRBV20-1 TRBD2 CSATRTSGGFPYEQYF TGCAGTGCTACACGGACTAGCGGGGGTTTCCCCTACGAGCAGTACTTC
TRBJ2-2 many TRBV7-7 . CASSLVGPGTGELFF TGTGCTAGCAGCTTAGTCGGGCCTGGCACCGGGGAGCTGTTTTTT
TRBJ1-1 many TRBV7-2 . CASSGSFMNTEAFF TGTGCCAGCAGCGGGAGCTTCATGAACACTGAAGCTTTCTTT
TRBJ2-2 many TRBV7-8 . CASSSSQLAGELFF TGTGCCAGCAGCTCCTCCCAACTAGCCGGGGAGCTGTTTTTT
TRBJ2-7 . TRBV27 . CASSLGQNNYEQYF TGTGCCAGCAGTTTGGGGCAGAATAACTACGAGCAGTACTTC
TRBJ1-2 few TRBV27 . CASSALETANYGYTF TGTGCCAGCAGTGCCCTCGAGACAGCAAACTATGGCTACACCTTC
TRBJ1-6 many TRBV12-3/TRBV12-4 . CAKRGQNNSPLHF TGTGCAAAACGTGGACAGAATAATTCACCCCTCCACTTT
TRBJ1-1 . TRBV20-1 . CSVKLGENTEAFF TGCAGTGTTAAGTTAGGGGAAAACACTGAAGCTTTCTTT
TRBJ2-1 few TRBV6-5 TRBD1 CASSLRQGWYNEQFF TGTGCCAGCAGTTTGCGACAGGGGTGGTACAATGAGCAGTTCTTC
TRBJ2-1 . TRBV11-2 . CASSLDQRQVAGYNEQFF TGTGCCAGCAGCTTAGATCAGAGACAGGTCGCGGGTTACAATGAGCAGTTCTTC
TRBJ2-2 . TRBV2 . CASSEIRGDTGELFF TGTGCCAGCAGTGAAATCAGGGGGGACACCGGGGAGCTGTTTTTT
TRBJ2-7 . TRBV29-1 TRBD2 CSVEDWASGGREQYF TGCAGCGTTGAAGATTGGGCTAGCGGGGGTCGCGAGCAGTACTTC
TRBJ2-7 many TRBV6-1 . CASSEVRTVSYEQYF TGTGCCAGCAGTGAAGTAAGGACAGTATCCTACGAGCAGTACTTC
TRBJ2-2 few TRBV12-2 . CASRLEGLAGGVTGELFF TGTGCAAGTCGCTTAGAGGGACTAGCGGGAGGAGTCACCGGGGAGCTGTTTTTT
TRBJ2-5 . TRBV12-5 . CASGLPGMRETQYF TGTGCTAGTGGTTTACCAGGGATGAGGGAGACCCAGTACTTC
TRBJ1-1 many TRBV12-3/TRBV12-4 TRBD1 CASSFNRGDTEAFF TGTGCCAGCAGTTTTAACAGGGGGGACACTGAAGCTTTCTTT
TRBJ2-7 . TRBV7-8 TRBD2 CASSLAGQRGTYEQYF TGTGCCAGCAGCTTAGCGGGGCAGCGGGGGACCTACGAGCAGTACTTC
TRBJ2-5 . TRBV20-1 . CSASRGGRETQYF TGCAGTGCTAGTAGGGGGGGAAGAGAGACCCAGTACTTC